The clone carrying this T cell receptor (beta chain) was counted many times. All patients reached thyroid surgery having received no treatment beforehand. Germline values: CDR1 DFQATT, CDR2 SNEGSKA (reference sequence). The CDR3 sequence is 13 residues long. V was cut by 4 bases and J by 6 bases, with 13 bases left in between. Under the authors' procedure: A papillary thyroid cancer distant-metastasis classifier was built from CDR3 differences across clinicopathological groups. TCRdb reassembled clones from the PCR reads with MiXCR. These V and J calls originate from TCRdb's pipeline instead of the authors' own analysis. The repertoire holds 100,000 or so clones, about 15% seen once, with 3.6% in the top ten. The record originates from a study of metastatic and nonmetastatic thyroid tumors.

The chain carries TRBV20-1 and TRBJ1-5, with unresolved D. The receptor was isolated from a female donor with papillary thyroid cancer or a benign thyroid nodule (not recorded which). Some clones in this sample may be carry-over from other donors' samples. Sequenced: blood. In DNA, the CDR3 is TGCAGTGCTAATCAGGAGCTACTTCAGCCCCAGCATTTT. This encodes CSANQELLQPQHF.